The rows below give T cell receptor beta chains drawn from one sample of a study of shared clonotypes between healthy human individuals. The method was immunoSEQ multiplex PCR; TCRdb's version includes in-frame clones alone and lacks a portion of them. This sample has more than 1.2 million clones, with approximately 98.5% found just once. The sequenced sample was naive CD4+ T cells sorted from blood. The receptors shown here come from a man in his thirties or forties in good health. CDR3s include the opening cysteine and the closing phenylalanine or tryptophan. The D gene is left open where the match is weak. Clone size appears in some rows only: once, few, many, or a class for an expanded clone.

v_gene	len	abundance	j_gene	d_gene	CDR3aa	CDR3nt
TRBV12-5	16	NA	TRBJ2-2	TRBD2	CASGLGASGYTGELFF	TGTGCTAGTGGTTTGGGGGCTAGCGGGTACACCGGGGAGCTGTTTTTT
TRBV5-6	13	NA	TRBJ2-3	NA	CASSLDRSDTQYF	TGTGCCAGCAGCTTGGACCGCTCAGATACGCAGTATTTT
TRBV18	16	NA	TRBJ2-1	NA	CASSPYTPSSYNEQFF	TGTGCCAGCTCACCATACACGCCGAGCTCCTACAATGAGCAGTTCTTC
TRBV14	13	NA	TRBJ1-1	TRBD1	CASSPLTGVSAFF	TGTGCCAGCAGCCCCCTTACAGGGGTTTCGGCTTTCTTT
TRBV28	14	NA	TRBJ2-1	NA	CASSLSEGWDEQFF	TGTGCCAGCAGTTTATCGGAGGGGTGGGATGAGCAGTTCTTC
TRBV6-1	17	NA	TRBJ2-3	TRBD2	CASSEVLAGAQGVTQYF	TGTGCCAGCAGTGAAGTCCTAGCGGGAGCTCAGGGGGTTACGCAGTATTTT
TRBV11-3	17	NA	TRBJ2-1	TRBD1	CASSLGVKDRYYNEQFF	TGTGCCAGCAGCTTAGGCGTGAAGGACAGGTATTACAATGAGCAGTTCTTC
TRBV10-2	13	once	TRBJ2-7	NA	CASSAGRDYEQYF	TGCGCCAGCAGTGCCGGCAGAGACTACGAGCAGTACTTC
TRBV18	15	NA	TRBJ1-2	NA	CASSPLAWGADGYTF	TGTGCCAGCTCACCACTTGCTTGGGGGGCGGATGGCTACACCTTC
TRBV11-3	14	NA	TRBJ2-7	NA	CASSAGPRDYEQYF	TGTGCCAGCAGCGCGGGACCCAGGGACTACGAGCAGTACTTC
TRBV28	17	NA	TRBJ1-4	NA	CASSSIWALATNEKLFF	TGTGCCAGCAGCTCCATATGGGCCCTTGCAACTAATGAAAAACTGTTTTTT
TRBV28	11	NA	TRBJ1-2	NA	CASDAGGGYTF	TGTGCCAGTGACGCCGGGGGTGGCTACACCTTC
TRBV6-5	14	NA	TRBJ2-1	NA	CASSGSGSYNEQFF	TGTGCCAGCAGTGGGTCAGGCTCCTACAATGAGCAGTTCTTC
TRBV6-5	14	NA	TRBJ2-7	NA	CASSYSGIAYEQYF	TGTGCCAGCAGTTACTCTGGGATCGCCTACGAGCAGTACTTC
TRBV14	13	NA	TRBJ2-1	NA	CASSPYRVNEQFF	TGTGCCAGCAGCCCCTACAGGGTCAATGAGCAGTTCTTC
TRBV10-3	13	NA	TRBJ1-1	TRBD1	CAISGQANTEAFF	TGTGCCATCAGCGGACAGGCTAACACTGAAGCTTTCTTT
TRBV10-2	14	NA	TRBJ2-7	TRBD2	CASSSGMPTYEQYF	TGCGCCAGCAGTAGCGGGATGCCTACCTACGAGCAGTACTTC
TRBV18	16	NA	TRBJ2-4	NA	CASSPGQLLAKNIQYF	TGTGCCAGCTCACCTGGACAGCTTCTAGCCAAAAACATTCAGTACTTC
TRBV19	16	NA	TRBJ2-7	NA	CASSRSSGTDTYEQYF	TGTGCCAGTAGCAGATCTTCCGGGACGGATACATACGAGCAGTACTTC
TRBV18	16	NA	TRBJ2-3	NA	CASSPMGVGGVDTQYF	TGTGCCAGCTCACCAATGGGGGTGGGCGGCGTCGATACGCAGTATTTT
TRBV28	13	NA	TRBJ2-7	NA	CASSWTLSYEQYF	TGTGCCAGCAGTTGGACCCTTTCCTACGAGCAGTACTTC
TRBV11-2	11	NA	TRBJ2-1	NA	CASSSSDEQFF	TGTGCCAGCAGCTCGAGTGATGAGCAGTTCTTC
TRBV5-6	15	NA	TRBJ2-2	NA	CASSLLPANTGELFF	TGTGCCAGCAGCTTACTGCCCGCGAACACCGGGGAGCTGTTTTTT
TRBV25-1	12	NA	TRBJ1-4	NA	CASSEFGEKLFF	TGTGCCAGCAGTGAATTCGGGGAAAAACTGTTTTTT
TRBV18	14	once	TRBJ2-7	TRBD1	CASSPLDRDVEQYF	TGTGCCAGCTCACCATTGGACAGGGACGTCGAGCAGTACTTC
TRBV7-2	16	once	TRBJ2-1	TRBD1	CASSLAPGGFYNEQFF	TGTGCCAGCAGCTTAGCGCCAGGGGGCTTTTACAATGAGCAGTTCTTC
TRBV4-1	15	NA	TRBJ1-1	NA	CASSQDQQRNTEAFF	TGCGCCAGCAGCCAAGATCAACAGCGGAACACTGAAGCTTTCTTT
TRBV5-1	14	NA	TRBJ2-7	NA	CASSLDFRGYEQYF	TGCGCCAGCAGCTTGGATTTCCGGGGCTACGAGCAGTACTTC
TRBV5-1	15	few	TRBJ2-1	TRBD2	CASSLVTSGTNEQFF	TGCGCCAGCAGCTTGGTGACTAGCGGGACCAATGAGCAGTTCTTC
TRBV2	15	NA	TRBJ2-1	TRBD1	CASIPDRWSHNEQFF	TGTGCCAGCATCCCGGACAGGTGGAGTCACAATGAGCAGTTCTTC
TRBV30	16	NA	TRBJ2-2	TRBD1	CAWSVGSGGRGGELFF	TGTGCCTGGAGTGTAGGTTCAGGGGGCAGAGGCGGGGAGCTGTTTTTT
TRBV18	14	NA	TRBJ2-4	NA	CASSPRLAENIQYF	TGTGCCAGCTCACCAAGGTTAGCGGAAAACATTCAGTACTTC
TRBV5-1	16	NA	TRBJ2-7	NA	CASSLAPAGLSYEQYF	TGCGCCAGCAGCTTGGCCCCGGCAGGGCTGTCCTACGAGCAGTACTTC
TRBV10-3	17	NA	TRBJ2-1	NA	CASLKGHEQSSLNEQFF	TGTGCCAGCCTCAAGGGACACGAACAGAGTTCCCTTAATGAGCAGTTCTTC
TRBV29-1	20	NA	TRBJ1-2	NA	CSVGPEGTSALNPANYGYTF	TGCAGCGTTGGGCCTGAGGGGACATCGGCGCTGAACCCAGCTAACTATGGCTACACCTTC
TRBV4-1	15	NA	TRBJ2-3	NA	CASSQGGGRTDTQYF	TGCGCCAGCAGCCAAGGTGGCGGCCGCACAGATACGCAGTATTTT
TRBV11-3	15	NA	TRBJ2-2	NA	CASSLRTQNTGELFF	TGTGCCAGCAGCTTACGGACCCAGAACACCGGGGAGCTGTTTTTT
TRBV11-2	15	NA	TRBJ2-7	TRBD1	CASSLVGTGAYEQYF	TGTGCCAGCAGCTTAGTTGGGACAGGGGCCTACGAGCAGTACTTC
TRBV10-3	13	once	TRBJ2-1	NA	CAILPGGSNEQFF	TGTGCCATCCTACCCGGGGGCTCCAATGAGCAGTTCTTC
TRBV18	17	NA	TRBJ2-5	TRBD2	CASSPLPSGLRGETQYF	TGTGCCAGCTCACCACTCCCTAGCGGGCTCCGGGGAGAGACCCAGTACTTC